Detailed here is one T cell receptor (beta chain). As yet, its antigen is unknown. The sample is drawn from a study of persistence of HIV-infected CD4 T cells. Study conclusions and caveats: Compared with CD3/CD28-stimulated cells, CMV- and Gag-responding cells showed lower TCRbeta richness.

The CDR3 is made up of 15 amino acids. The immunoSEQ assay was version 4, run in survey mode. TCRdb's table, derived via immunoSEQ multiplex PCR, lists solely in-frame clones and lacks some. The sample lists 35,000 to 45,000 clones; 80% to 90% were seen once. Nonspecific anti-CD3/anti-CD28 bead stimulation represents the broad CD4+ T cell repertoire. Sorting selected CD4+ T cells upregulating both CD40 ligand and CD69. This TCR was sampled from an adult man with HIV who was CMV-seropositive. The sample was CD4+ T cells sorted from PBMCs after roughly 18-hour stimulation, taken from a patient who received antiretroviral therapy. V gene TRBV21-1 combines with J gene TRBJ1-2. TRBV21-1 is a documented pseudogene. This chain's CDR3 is CASSKEGFSIYGYTF. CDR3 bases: TGTGCCAGCAGCAAAGAAGGGTTTTCTATCTATGGCTACACCTTC.